The rows below give T cell receptor beta chains drawn from one sample of a study of T cell changes during pregnancy in multiple sclerosis. Repertoires were generated with immunoSEQ multiplex PCR, while TCRdb's copy carries only in-frame clones and drops some. Of over 85,000 clones in the sample, 90% to 95% were seen once. Sample: peripheral blood, taken after pregnancy. The receptors derive from a female donor in good health, enrolled as a control in a pregnancy study. Both conserved end residues are part of each CDR3. The order of the fields is clone size, D gene, J gene, V gene, CDR3 protein, CDR3 DNA. The D gene is left open where the match is weak. Rows give clone size only sometimes, using once, few, many, or a class for an expanded clone.

>NA|NA|TRBJ1-1|TRBV27
CAAKEGIETEAFF
TGTGCCGCCAAAGAGGGTATTGAGACTGAAGCTTTCTTT
>NA|NA|TRBJ2-2|TRBV2
CASSANAGTGELFF
TGTGCCAGCAGCGCCAACGCGGGCACCGGGGAGCTGTTTTTT
>NA|NA|TRBJ1-6|TRBV7-6
CASSLAGQAGVGSPLHF
TGTGCCAGCAGCTTAGCGGGGCAGGCGGGGGTCGGATCACCCCTCCACTTT
>NA|NA|TRBJ2-5|TRBV28
CASSSPDQGGETQYF
TGTGCCAGCAGTTCCCCCGACCAAGGAGGAGAGACCCAGTACTTC
>NA|NA|TRBJ1-5|TRBV19
CASERGLNQPQHF
TGTGCCAGTGAAAGGGGTCTCAATCAGCCCCAGCATTTT
>NA|NA|TRBJ2-7|TRBV10-3
CAISDMGGEQYF
TGTGCCATCAGCGACATGGGTGGGGAGCAGTACTTC
>NA|NA|TRBJ2-7|TRBV7-9
CASRSGSTYEQYF
TGTGCCAGCAGGTCTGGTAGCACCTACGAGCAGTACTTC
>NA|NA|TRBJ1-6|TRBV4-2
CASSQDRNSPLHF
TGTGCCAGCAGCCAAGACAGGAATTCACCCCTCCACTTT
>NA|NA|TRBJ2-5|TRBV19
CASRDISGETQYF
TGTGCCAGTAGGGACATTTCCGGGGAGACCCAGTACTTC
>NA|TRBD1|TRBJ2-7|TRBV15
CATSRDSRGYEQYF
TGTGCCACCAGCAGAGATTCCAGGGGGTACGAGCAGTACTTC
>NA|NA|TRBJ2-5|TRBV19
CASRVSGHKSETQYF
TGTGCCAGTAGAGTGAGCGGGCACAAGTCAGAGACCCAGTACTTC
>NA|NA|TRBJ2-1|TRBV4-3
CASSPRSDRYNEQFF
TGCGCCAGCAGCCCTCGCTCGGACAGATACAATGAGCAGTTCTTC
>NA|TRBD1|TRBJ1-2|TRBV29-1
CSVVRSGGLVADGYTF
TGCAGCGTTGTAAGGTCAGGGGGCTTGGTAGCCGATGGCTACACCTTC
>NA|NA|TRBJ1-2|TRBV5-5
CASSFGANYGYTF
TGTGCCAGCAGCTTTGGAGCTAACTATGGCTACACCTTC
>NA|NA|TRBJ2-2|TRBV4-1
CASSPRTVDTGELFF
TGCGCCAGCAGCCCGCGAACAGTGGACACCGGGGAGCTGTTTTTT
>NA|TRBD1|TRBJ1-6|TRBV19
CASGQGRRSPLHF
TGTGCCAGCGGACAGGGAAGACGCTCACCCCTCCACTTT
>NA|NA|TRBJ1-5|TRBV6-5
CASSLSHSNQPQHF
TGTGCCAGCAGTCTCAGTCATAGCAATCAGCCCCAGCATTTT
>NA|NA|TRBJ2-5|TRBV27
CASSSRGETQYF
TGTGCCAGCAGTTCCAGGGGTGAGACCCAGTACTTC
>once|TRBD2|TRBJ2-3|TRBV25-1
CASSGLAGASDTQYF
TGTGCCAGCAGTGGACTAGCGGGGGCCTCAGATACGCAGTATTTT
>NA|NA|TRBJ2-1|TRBV10-3
CAISDTSKIRQFF
TGTGCCATCAGTGATACTTCCAAAATACGGCAGTTCTTC
>NA|NA|TRBJ1-1|TRBV27
CASSLARGGLMNTEAFF
TGTGCCAGCAGTTTAGCCAGGGGTGGCCTGATGAACACTGAAGCTTTCTTT
>NA|NA|TRBJ1-6|TRBV4-2
CASSQGDGRGDSPLHF
TGTGCCAGCAGCCAAGGGGACGGGAGAGGCGATTCACCCCTCCACTTT
>NA|NA|TRBJ2-4|TRBV5-4
CASSLAQRGSVKNIQYF
TGTGCCAGCAGCTTGGCCCAACGGGGGTCCGTCAAAAACATTCAGTACTTC
>NA|NA|TRBJ2-5|TRBV7-6
CASSKGGSSAWETQYF
TGTGCCAGCAGTAAAGGCGGGTCTTCTGCCTGGGAGACCCAGTACTTC
>NA|TRBD2|TRBJ2-1|TRBV7-2
CASSLPGLAQFF
TGTGCCAGCAGCTTGCCGGGACTAGCGCAGTTCTTC
>NA|TRBD1|TRBJ2-5|TRBV18
CASSPLLLGQGQETQYF
TGTGCCAGCTCACCACTTTTACTGGGACAGGGTCAAGAGACCCAGTACTTC
>NA|TRBD2|TRBJ2-1|TRBV13
CASSLWASGMDGEQFF
TGTGCCAGCAGCTTATGGGCTAGCGGGATGGATGGGGAGCAGTTCTTC
>NA|TRBD1|TRBJ2-3|TRBV5-1
CASSLGQGENSEYF
TGCGCCAGCAGCTTGGGACAGGGGGAAAACTCGGAGTATTTT
>NA|NA|TRBJ1-1|TRBV28
CASSPRRNTEAFF
TGTGCCAGCAGTCCCCGCAGGAACACTGAAGCTTTCTTT
>NA|TRBD1|TRBJ2-2|TRBV6-5
CASSPRDRNTGELFF
TGTGCCAGCAGTCCCCGGGACAGGAACACCGGGGAGCTGTTTTTT
>NA|NA|TRBJ1-2|TRBV7-2
CASSNQADYGYTF
TGTGCCAGCAGCAACCAGGCAGACTATGGCTACACCTTC
>NA|NA|TRBJ2-7|TRBV28
CASTLGGNSYEQYF
TGTGCCAGCACTTTAGGAGGGAACTCCTACGAGCAGTACTTC
>NA|NA|TRBJ1-2|TRBV5-1
CASSSTTGGPAYGYTF
TGCGCCAGCAGCTCAACCACAGGAGGGCCCGCCTATGGCTACACCTTC
>NA|NA|TRBJ1-3|TRBV18
CASSPPPSSGNTIYF
TGTGCCAGCTCACCCCCCCCGAGCTCTGGAAACACCATATATTTT
>NA|TRBD1|TRBJ1-1|TRBV29-1
CSAGQDMNTEAFF
TGCAGCGCAGGACAGGACATGAACACTGAAGCTTTCTTT
>NA|TRBD2|TRBJ2-1|TRBV19
CASSLTSGHNEQFF
TGTGCCAGTTCCCTGACTAGCGGGCACAATGAGCAGTTCTTC
>NA|TRBD1|TRBJ1-1|TRBV5-1
CASSLERTGNAEAFF
TGCGCCAGCAGCTTGGAGAGGACAGGGAACGCTGAAGCTTTCTTT
>NA|NA|TRBJ2-1|TRBV27
CASSQSLNNEQFF
TGTGCCAGCAGCCAGTCCCTGAACAATGAGCAGTTCTTC
>NA|TRBD1|TRBJ2-3|TRBV7-2
CASGRPPTGAIDTQYF
TGTGCCAGCGGACGTCCACCGACAGGGGCGATAGATACGCAGTATTTT
>NA|TRBD1|TRBJ2-5|TRBV7-9
CASSGWGQGSQETQYF
TGTGCCAGCAGCGGATGGGGACAGGGGTCCCAAGAGACCCAGTACTTC
>NA|TRBD2|TRBJ2-3|TRBV7-2
CASSLAGLAGGRDTQYF
TGTGCCAGCAGCTTAGCGGGACTAGCGGGGGGCCGGGATACGCAGTATTTT
>NA|NA|TRBJ2-5|TRBV28
CASSWGGAAQETQYF
TGTGCCAGCAGTTGGGGTGGGGCAGCACAAGAGACCCAGTACTTC
>NA|NA|TRBJ1-6|TRBV30
CAWSPTGGRNSPLHF
TGTGCCTGGAGCCCAACCGGGGGACGGAATTCACCCCTCCACTTT
>NA|NA|TRBJ1-6|TRBV19
CASNRQINSPLHF
TGTGCCAGTAATCGACAAATTAATTCACCCCTCCACTTT
>NA|TRBD1|TRBJ2-7|TRBV30
CAWRPSDRGPEQYF
TGTGCCTGGAGACCCTCGGACAGGGGGCCCGAGCAGTACTTC
>NA|NA|TRBJ1-2|TRBV7-2
CASSPRWQNYGYTF
TGTGCCAGCAGCCCCCGATGGCAGAACTATGGCTACACCTTC
>NA|TRBD2|TRBJ2-1|TRBV5-1
CASSSLAGGYNEQFF
TGCGCCAGCAGTTCTCTAGCGGGGGGGTACAATGAGCAGTTCTTC
>NA|NA|TRBJ2-5|TRBV7-2
CASSLASGQETQYF
TGTGCCAGCAGCTTAGCTTCGGGCCAAGAGACCCAGTACTTC
>NA|NA|TRBJ2-3|TRBV28
CASSPQGRGREDTQYF
TGTGCCAGCTCCCCACAGGGAAGGGGACGTGAAGATACGCAGTATTTT
>NA|TRBD1|TRBJ2-2|TRBV7-2
CASTRTGVGELFF
TGTGCCAGCACCCGAACAGGGGTCGGGGAGCTGTTTTTT
>NA|NA|TRBJ2-3|TRBV12-5
CASGSGDTQYF
TGTGCTAGTGGTTCGGGAGATACGCAGTATTTT
>NA|NA|TRBJ1-1|TRBV6-6
CASSYSRETQNTEAFF
TGTGCCAGCAGTTACTCACGGGAGACCCAGAACACTGAAGCTTTCTTT
>NA|NA|TRBJ2-5|TRBV6-6
CASSYDPSQETQYF
TGTGCCAGCAGTTACGATCCTAGCCAAGAGACCCAGTACTTC